These T cell receptor beta chains were read from a single sample in a study of shared clonotypes between healthy human individuals. Libraries were prepared by immunoSEQ multiplex PCR; TCRdb keeps only in-frame clonotypes and omits some of them. The table lists around 510,000 clones, around three quarters of them singletons. What was sequenced was PBMCs. The receptors shown here come from a woman in her 40s in good health. Some clones in this sample may be carry-over from other donors' samples. Each CDR3 is given with its conserved first and last residue.

V gene	J gene	CDR3 protein
TRBV18	TRBJ1-2	CASSGGTANYGYTF
TRBV7-3	TRBJ2-6	CASSLTATAGANVLTF
TRBV27	TRBJ1-5	CASSFVGVSNQPQHF
TRBV7-2	TRBJ2-1	CASSSLAGGYNEQFF
TRBV19	TRBJ1-4	CASTVTGTNEKLFF
TRBV9	TRBJ2-7	CASSVGVREGYEQYF
TRBV29-1	TRBJ1-1	CSGGTTGGTEAFF
TRBV2	TRBJ2-6	CASSETRAGANVLTF
TRBV29-1	TRBJ2-5	CSVDPSRGQETQYF
TRBV7-9	TRBJ2-1	CASSPNPTNEQFF
TRBV30	TRBJ1-3	CAWSPGRSSSGNTIYF
TRBV18	TRBJ2-1	CASSPPAGVLYNEQFF
TRBV28	TRBJ1-1	CASILQGRATEAFF
TRBV5-1	TRBJ2-2	CASSLAGGGSGSANTGELFF
TRBV15	TRBJ2-5	CATSSWQGRKQEAQYF
TRBV2	TRBJ2-7	CASSDRRSSSEQYF
TRBV7-9	TRBJ2-5	CASSLSGETQYF
TRBV7-2	TRBJ2-2	CASSLRDKFFTGELFF
TRBV9	TRBJ2-1	CASSVSNEQFF
TRBV10-3	TRBJ2-3	CAISESPLVSGRTDTQYF
TRBV10-1	TRBJ1-1	CASSGDRGDTEAFF
TRBV30	TRBJ2-1	CAWSVYWREGGNEQFF
TRBV5-1	TRBJ2-1	CASSLPTGTGNEQFF
TRBV5-4	TRBJ1-4	CASSRGQRNEKLFF
TRBV19	TRBJ2-7	CASSTYLSGRVYEQYF
TRBV27	TRBJ2-2	CASGSRDRNTGELFF
TRBV5-6	TRBJ2-1	CASSWMSSYNEQFF
TRBV28	TRBJ2-7	CASKGTARYEQYF
TRBV28	TRBJ2-3	CASGPLAGPDTQYF
TRBV27	TRBJ2-7	CASSLRGWTVSYEQYF
TRBV15	TRBJ2-1	CATSRGRLADNEQFF
TRBV29-1	TRBJ2-2	CSVLQGGRSGELFF
TRBV5-4	TRBJ1-2	CASSFPGQGARGYTF
TRBV19	TRBJ1-5	CASSTLGGQPQHF
TRBV28	TRBJ1-4	CASSFGQVWEKLFF
TRBV7-8	TRBJ1-1	CASSLAAPGRTEAFF
TRBV28	TRBJ1-5	CASSLVRATQYSNQPQHF
TRBV25-1	TRBJ1-1	CASSESHRSTEAFF
TRBV29-1	TRBJ2-5	CSVAGSSWETQYF
TRBV2	TRBJ2-1	CASSENLAVRDEQFF
TRBV30	TRBJ1-5	CAWTTGAGSNQPQHF
TRBV30	TRBJ2-7	CASLVRGTSSYEQYF
TRBV5-1	TRBJ2-1	CASSFGGAADNEQFF
TRBV4-3	TRBJ2-7	CASSQEVFGEQYF
TRBV29-1	TRBJ2-1	CSVRAPGLAGKGAYNEQFF
TRBV5-1	TRBJ2-1	CASTPTGGGQLEQFF
TRBV7-9	TRBJ2-7	CASSPKRSYEQYF
TRBV28	TRBJ2-1	CASSRPGTSGPYNEQFF
TRBV4-1	TRBJ1-2	CASSQDPYGNYGYTF
TRBV29-1	TRBJ1-1	CSVEHGLNTEAFF
TRBV28	TRBJ1-1	CASSFGRGGTEAFF
TRBV6-7	TRBJ2-3	CASSYLRTSKADTQYF